A selection of T cell receptor beta chains follows, all from one sample in a study of PD-L1 blockade in urothelial cancer. Measured with immunoSEQ multiplex PCR; TCRdb has only the in-frame clones, and not every one. Of some 53,000 clones detected, about 68% appear once; the ten largest clones hold roughly 3.9%. This specimen was PBMCs, taken around atezolizumab (anti-PD-L1) treatment. These receptors came from a man in his 70s with urothelial cancer. CDR3s leave out the opening cysteine and the closing phenylalanine or tryptophan.

v_call	j_call	cdr3_aa
TRBV12-5	TRBJ2-3	ASGLVVSSGGAKDTQY
TRBV5-4	TRBJ2-2	ASTHGAGRVLSTGELF
TRBV6-1	TRBJ2-7	ASSETGLRAGEQY
TRBV2	TRBJ2-6	ASSVIGAGANVLT
TRBV28	TRBJ2-1	ASSLSGAGSYNEQF
TRBV7-2	TRBJ2-7	ASSRKGAGYEQY
TRBV19	TRBJ1-1	ASSSGTLENTEAF
TRBV4-3	TRBJ2-5	ASSQDPLGETQY
TRBV11-3	TRBJ2-3	ASSLEAGADTQY
TRBV29-1	TRBJ2-4	SGPGELAKNIQY
TRBV7-6	TRBJ1-4	ASSSARGQFNEKLF
TRBV30	TRBJ2-1	AWRLAGKYEQF
TRBV7-3	TRBJ2-5	ASSLTSSPQETQY
TRBV6-4	TRBJ1-5	ASLCQGGNQPQH
TRBV2	TRBJ2-7	ASSPGQTLTYEQY
TRBV28	TRBJ1-2	ASSQPFGTGDRYGYT
TRBV6-6	TRBJ2-1	ASSYPDREQF
TRBV9	TRBJ2-2	ASSVSPRDTGELF
TRBV11-2	TRBJ2-7	ASSLTRNPYEQY
TRBV27	TRBJ2-2	ASRGEVRNGELF
TRBV9	TRBJ1-2	ASSHGQGALGSYGYT
TRBV7-2	TRBJ1-2	ASSASGGPYGYT
TRBV28	TRBJ1-2	ASSDGGGLGYT
TRBV4-2	TRBJ2-7	ASSQEGSGVGRDEQY